The 24 T cell receptor beta chains below were found in one sample sequenced in a study of blood T cell repertoires in COVID-19. TCRdb keeps only in-frame clones here, not all; method: immunoSEQ multiplex PCR. The table shows around 130,000 clones, with 70% to 85% occurring only once. What was sequenced was peripheral blood. These receptors originate from a woman aged 45-60 years with acute or convalescent COVID-19.

The chain employs TRBV19 and TRBJ1-2, with 7 nucleotides matching TRBD1. V dropped 3 bases and J dropped 4; count of bases not matched to a gene: 14. The V gene's germline CDR1 is LNHDA and CDR2 SQIVND (reference sequence). The CDR3 covers 17 residues. DNA of the CDR3: TGTGCCAGTAGTATGAACAGGGGATTTAATATTAGCTATGGCTACACCTTC. Its translation: CASSMNRGFNISYGYTF.

The V gene is TRBV7-9, the J gene TRBJ2-7; maybe TRBD1 (6 bases). CDR3 length equals 13 residues. Deletions cut 3 bases from V and 5 bases from J, with 11 bases between. The V gene's germline CDR1 is SEHNR and CDR2 FQNEAQ (reference sequence). CDR3 protein: CASSFGGQDEQYF. The CDR3 bases are TGTGCCAGCAGCTTTGGGGGCCAGGACGAGCAGTACTTC.

This chain joins TRBV3-1 (or the pseudogene TRBV3-2) and TRBJ2-1; 11 bases are a match to TRBD2. Trimming at V came to 0 bases and at J to 1 base, leaving 8 bases not matched to a gene. Germline CDR1 LGHDT, CDR2 YNNKEL (reference sequence). The CDR3 has 19 residues. In nucleotides, the CDR3 is TGTGCCAGCAGCCAAGAATCTAGCGGGGGGCCCCAGTCCTACAATGAGCAGTTCTTC. Translating it yields CASSQESSGGPQSYNEQFF.

The rearrangement links TRBV19 to TRBJ1-2, with 7 positions matching TRBD1. The V and J ends lost 3 bases and 6 bases, in that order; junction bases with no gene match: 13. The CDR3 has 16 amino acids. Germline V gives CDR1 LNHDA, CDR2 SQIVND (reference sequence). In DNA form, the CDR3 reads TGTGCCAGTAGTATGGTTGGTGGGACAGCTGGACATGGCTACACCTTC. The encoded protein is CASSMVGGTAGHGYTF.

In its sample, this clone was seen a few times. This chain uses TRBV27 with TRBJ2-7; 7 nucleotides agree with TRBD1. The CDR3 covers 13 residues. Looked up from germline, CDR1 is MNHEY and CDR2 is SMNVEV (reference sequence). V was clipped by 3 bases and J by 4 bases; unmatched bases: 3. The CDR3 spells CASSFGTAYEQYF. CDR3 DNA: TGTGCCAGCAGTTTCGGGACAGCTTACGAGCAGTACTTC.

This chain connects TRBV7-2 to TRBJ2-7; no firm D call. V dropped 5 bases and J dropped 3 bases, with 11 bases sitting between them. CDR3 length: 13 residues. Germline assignment: CDR1 SGHTA and CDR2 FQGNSA. The CDR3 DNA follows: TGTGCCAGCAGCCCGAGGATCGTCTACGAGCAGTACTTC. This sequence encodes CASSPRIVYEQYF.

The chain carries TRBV11-3 and TRBJ1-4, with 9 nucleotides matching TRBD1. This CDR3 is 15 amino acids long. V trimming: 1 base; J trimming: 6 bases; junction bases outside the gene matches: 3. CDR1 and CDR2 (germline): SGHNT, YENEEA. The CDR3: CASSLGTGADEKLFF. The CDR3 region has the DNA TGTGCCAGCAGCTTAGGGACAGGGGCGGATGAAAAACTGTTTTTT.

This clone was picked up a small number of times. The rearrangement joins TRBV6-1 to TRBJ2-4, with D possibly being TRBD2 (5 bases). Germline CDR1 and CDR2: MNHNS and SASEGT. The CDR3 length is 14 residues. V lost 2 bases to trimming and J lost 3 bases, with 8 bases between them. The CDR3 loop is CASSESGIKNIQYF. CDR3 sequence (DNA): TGTGCCAGCAGTGAATCCGGGATCAAAAACATTCAGTACTTC.

V usage is TRBV12-3 or TRBV12-4 and J usage is TRBJ1-1; D ambiguous. The V and J ends lost 5 bases and 7 bases respectively, with 11 bases between them. This CDR3 has 12 amino acids. CDR3 bases: TGTGCCAGCAGTCGGGCCGGAGGTGAAGCTTTCTTT. The encoded protein is CASSRAGGEAFF.

This CDR3 is CASSLNRQRNQPQHF. The CDR3 DNA sequence: TGTGCCAGCAGTTTAAATCGACAGCGCAATCAGCCCCAGCATTTT. The chain recombines TRBV27 with TRBJ1-5, with D possibly matching TRBD1 (5 bases). The germline CDR1 and CDR2 sequences are MNHEY and SMNVEV (reference sequence). This CDR3 region has 15 residues. V lost 2 bases and J lost 2, with 10 bases in between.

The chain joins TRBV5-1 to TRBJ2-3; TRBD1 matches 9 bases. The germline V gene encodes CDR1 SGHRS and CDR2 YFSETQ. V shed 4 bases and J 1 base; nucleotides not matched to a gene: 4. The CDR3 loop spans 15 amino acids. CDR3 protein: CASSRTGEGTDTQYF. CDR3 DNA sequence: TGCGCCAGCAGCCGGACAGGGGAAGGCACAGATACGCAGTATTTT.

This clone was detected once. The chain employs TRBV6-4 and TRBJ2-3, with D perhaps matching TRBD1 (6 bases). The CDR3 is 17 residues long. V dropped 6 bases and J dropped 0 bases, with 19 bases sitting between them. The V gene's germline CDR1 is MRHNA and CDR2 SNTAGT. CDR3 in amino acids: CASSPFQGTPSTDTQYF. CDR3 in DNA: TGTGCCAGCAGCCCTTTCCAGGGGACACCTAGCACAGATACGCAGTATTTT.

This sequence joins TRBV6-6 and TRBJ2-5; weak D call: TRBD1 (6 bases). CDR1 is MNHNY and CDR2 is SVGAGI in the germline V gene (reference sequence). The CDR3 is 14 residues long. V was cut by 6 bases and J by 1 base, with 12 bases left in between. The CDR3 coding sequence is TGTGCCAGCAGCCCGTGGGACACCCAAGAGACCCAGTACTTC. Translating gives CASSPWDTQETQYF.

This clone has a single count. The chain combines TRBV5-1 with TRBJ2-3; weak D call: TRBD2 (5 bases). Germline lookup yields CDR1 SGHRS and CDR2 YFSETQ. This CDR3 has 13 residues. Trimming cost V 0 bases and J 5 bases, with 7 bases left between them. CDR3 nucleotide sequence: TGCGCCAGCAGCTTGGCCGGGGAAGATACGCAGTATTTT. Amino acid sequence: CASSLAGEDTQYF. The complete variable domain, with remaining parts taken from reference TRBV5-1 and TRBJ2-3, reads KAGVTQTPRYLIKTRGQQVTLSCSPISGHRSVSWYQQTPGQGLQFLFEYFSETQRNKGNFPGRFSGRQFSNSRSEMNVSTLELGDSALYLCASSLAGEDTQYFGPGTRLTVL.

The rearrangement uses TRBV2 and TRBJ1-5, with 7 nucleotides matching TRBD1. CDR1 is SNHLY, CDR2 FYNNEI, per germline. CDR3 length: 15 residues. The J segment lost 3 bases and the V segment lost 4 bases, leaving 6 bases of the junction unmatched. The CDR3 DNA sequence: TGTGCCAGCAGTGTGGGACAGTCACTCAATCAGCCCCAGCATTTT. It yields the protein CASSVGQSLNQPQHF.

This sequence joins TRBV5-4 and TRBJ2-3; D possibly corresponds to TRBD1 (7 bases). The germline gives CDR1 SGHNT, CDR2 YYREEE (reference sequence). The CDR3 spans 16 residues. The V end was cut by 0 bases, the J end by 8 bases, with 19 bases between. In DNA form, the CDR3 reads TGTGCCAGCAGCTTGGGCGGGACAGCAAGGTTGGTTACGCAGTATTTT. This codes for CASSLGGTARLVTQYF.

This clone appeared many times. V gene TRBV29-1 combines with J gene TRBJ1-4; 7 bases fit TRBD1. In germline, CDR1 is SQVTM, CDR2 ANQGSEA. J gave up 4 bases and V 4 bases, and 9 bases lay outside the gene matches. This CDR3 is built from 15 residues. The CDR3 region is CSVAPTGADNEKLFF. The CDR3 DNA follows: TGCAGCGTTGCCCCAACAGGGGCCGATAATGAAAAACTGTTTTTT.

The V call is TRBV5-8, the J call TRBJ1-5, with TRBD1 as a possible D gene (5 bases). The V gene lost 1 base and the J gene lost 2 bases, with 10 bases spanning the gap. CDR1 is SGHTS and CDR2 is YDEGEE in the germline V gene. This CDR3 comprises 15 residues. CDR3 protein: CASSLLGEGNQPQHF. The CDR3 DNA reads TGTGCCAGCAGCTTGCTGGGGGAGGGCAATCAGCCCCAGCATTTT.

This clone has a single count. The chain combines TRBV15 with TRBJ1-5; D unclear. V was pared by 0 bases and J by 4 bases, with 7 bases between. Germline-derived CDR1 and CDR2 are LNHNV and YYDKDF (reference sequence). CDR3 size: 14 residues. The CDR3 is CATSRDKHNQPQHF. CDR3 bases: TGTGCCACCAGCAGAGATAAGCATAATCAGCCCCAGCATTTT.

This clone has just one count. The chain recombines TRBV19 with TRBJ2-1, with 8 bases lining up with TRBD2. The CDR3 has 12 residues. Looked up from germline, CDR1 is LNHDA and CDR2 is SQIVND (reference sequence). V was pared by 9 bases and J by 4 bases, with 2 bases of the junction left unmatched. The CDR3 spells CASRGGYNEQFF. The CDR3 nucleotides are TGTGCCAGCCGGGGGGGTTACAATGAGCAGTTCTTC.

The gene calls are TRBV30 and TRBJ1-1; no clear D. Per the germline V gene, CDR1 is GTSNPN and CDR2 is SVGIG (reference sequence). This CDR3 contains 14 residues. Trimming stripped 1 base from V and 0 bases from J, with 9 bases between. The CDR3 sequence: CAWSGRGMNTEAFF. In DNA, the CDR3 is TGTGCCTGGAGTGGACGGGGAATGAACACTGAAGCTTTCTTT.

The chain links TRBV7-2 to TRBJ2-3, with a possible D match to TRBD2 (5 bases). Trimming left V 5 bases short and J 1 base short, with 10 bases between. Germline V lookup: CDR1 SGHTA, CDR2 FQGNSA. CDR3 size: 14 residues. The CDR3 sequence is CASSDYTGTDTQYF. In DNA, the CDR3 is TGTGCCAGCAGCGACTACACGGGCACAGATACGCAGTATTTT.

This sequence joins TRBV14 and TRBJ1-6, with TRBD1 matching over 7 bases. The junction had 4 bases not matched to a gene; V was cut back by 1 base and J by 10 bases. The CDR3 covers 14 residues. Per the germline V gene, CDR1 is SGHDN and CDR2 is FVKESK. CDR3 DNA sequence: TGTGCCAGCAGCCAAGGAGGGGGCGAATCACCCCTCCACTTT. It specifies CASSQGGGESPLHF.

The gene calls are TRBV28 and TRBJ1-2; maybe TRBD1 (6 bases). The CDR3 totals 14 residues. The germline V and J ends were trimmed by 8 bases and 6 bases, with 19 bases remaining between them. Germline CDR1 is MDHEN and CDR2 is SYDVKM. The CDR3: CASAEDSRYDGYTF. In DNA, the CDR3 is TGTGCCAGCGCCGAGGACAGCCGGTACGATGGCTACACCTTC.